The clone carrying this T cell receptor (beta chain) was recorded at least ten times. Its matching antigen is unknown. Trimming removed 0 bases from V and 3 bases from J; junction bases left unmatched: 5. The CDR3 contains 17 residues. Germline V CDR1 and CDR2: LNHNV, YYDKDF (reference sequence). TCRbeta library construction was performed incorporating unique molecular identifiers. TCRdb re-called the PCR reads with MiXCR, one entry per CDR3 protein. The sample lists under 300,000 distinct CDR3 sequences; about 9.9% were seen once. The record originates from a study of T-cell reconstitution after alpha-beta-depleted transplantation in children. Study observations and caveats: Counts and diversity of T cells one year after transplant came mostly from newly produced T cells.

This TCR was sampled from a male patient aged 2-9 years who had a stem cell transplant for chronic granulomatous disease, so the T cells may come from the graft donor. The rearrangement links TRBV15 to TRBJ1-5; TRBD1 matches 10 bases. This specimen consisted of peripheral blood, obtained 180 days after TCRalphabeta/CD19-depleted stem cell transplant. CDR3 bases: TGTGCCACCAGCAGAGATCTCGGGACAGGGGACAATCAGCCCCAGCATTTT. Protein sequence: CATSRDLGTGDNQPQHF.